This paragraph covers one T cell receptor (beta chain) sequence. Its antigen remains unknown. This table comes from immunoSEQ multiplex PCR, and its TCRdb copy is limited to in-frame clones, with some not included. The sample has over 85,000 clones, about 95% seen once. Trimming took off 5 bases at V and 7 bases at J, with 18 bases between the two ends. CDR3 length: 15 residues. Germline CDR1 is SEHNR and CDR2 is FQNEAQ (reference sequence). This sample was included in a study of cytomegalovirus exposure and HLA in healthy donors. Study background: Per a later analysis, the approximately 620 first-cohort and some 130 validation repertoires shared one platform.

General study points: The tendency of first-cohort TCR clusters to co-occur in the roughly 120 validation repertoires was the finding of a later analysis. Cytomegalovirus status, reportedly, was diagnosed with high specificity and sensitivity by the classifier.

Donors came from a validation cohort of over a hundred subjects, distinct from the first 666-subject cohort. Sequencing input: PBMCs. This sequence joins TRBV7-9 and TRBJ1-5; D not resolved. The origin of this receptor is a woman between 18 and 29 years old in good health and CMV-seronegative. The CDR3 sequence: CASSREDWEEQPQHF. In DNA form, the CDR3 reads TGTGCCAGCAGCCGCGAGGACTGGGAGGAGCAGCCCCAGCATTTT.